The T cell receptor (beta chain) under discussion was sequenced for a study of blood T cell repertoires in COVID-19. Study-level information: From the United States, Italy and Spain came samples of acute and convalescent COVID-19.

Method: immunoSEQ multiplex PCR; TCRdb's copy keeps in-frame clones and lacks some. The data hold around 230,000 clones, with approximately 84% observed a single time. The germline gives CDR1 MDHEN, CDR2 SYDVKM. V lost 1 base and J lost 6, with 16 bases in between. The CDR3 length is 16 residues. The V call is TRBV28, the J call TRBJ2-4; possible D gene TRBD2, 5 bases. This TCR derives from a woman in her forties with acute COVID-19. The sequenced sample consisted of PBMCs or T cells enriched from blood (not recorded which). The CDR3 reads CASSLSPPGIRNIQYF. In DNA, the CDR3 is TGTGCCAGCAGTTTATCCCCCCCCGGGATACGAAACATTCAGTACTTC.